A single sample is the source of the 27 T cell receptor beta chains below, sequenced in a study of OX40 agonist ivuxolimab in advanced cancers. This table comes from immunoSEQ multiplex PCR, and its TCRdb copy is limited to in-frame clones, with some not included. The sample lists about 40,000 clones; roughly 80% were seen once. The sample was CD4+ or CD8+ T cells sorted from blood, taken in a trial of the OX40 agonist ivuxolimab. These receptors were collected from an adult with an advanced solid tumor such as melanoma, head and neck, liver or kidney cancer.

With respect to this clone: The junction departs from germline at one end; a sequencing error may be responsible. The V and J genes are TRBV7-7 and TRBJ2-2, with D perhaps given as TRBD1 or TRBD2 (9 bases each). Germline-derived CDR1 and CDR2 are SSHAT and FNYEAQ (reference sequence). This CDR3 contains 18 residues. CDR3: CASSLGQGVAGDTGELFF. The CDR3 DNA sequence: TGTGCTAGCAGCTTGGGACAGGGAGTAGCGGGGGACACCGGGGAGCTGTTTTTT.

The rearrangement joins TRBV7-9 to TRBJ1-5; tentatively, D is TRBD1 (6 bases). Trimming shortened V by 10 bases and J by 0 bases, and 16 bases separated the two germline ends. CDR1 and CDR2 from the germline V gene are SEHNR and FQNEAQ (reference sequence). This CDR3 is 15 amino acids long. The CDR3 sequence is CATATGDYSNQPQHF. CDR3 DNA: TGTGCCACCGCGACAGGAGATTATAGCAATCAGCCCCAGCATTTT.

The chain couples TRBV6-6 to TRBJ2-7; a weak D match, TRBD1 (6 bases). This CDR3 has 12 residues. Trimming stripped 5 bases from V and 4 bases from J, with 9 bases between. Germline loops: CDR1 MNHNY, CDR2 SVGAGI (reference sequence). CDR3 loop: CASSVQGYEQYF. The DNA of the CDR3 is TGTGCCAGCAGTGTACAGGGTTACGAGCAGTACTTC.

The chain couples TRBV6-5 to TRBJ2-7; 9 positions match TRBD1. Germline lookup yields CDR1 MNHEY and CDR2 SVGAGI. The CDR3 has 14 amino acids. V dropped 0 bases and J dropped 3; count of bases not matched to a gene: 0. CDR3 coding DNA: TGTGCCAGCAGTTACTCGACAGGGGGCTACGAGCAGTACTTC. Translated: CASSYSTGGYEQYF.

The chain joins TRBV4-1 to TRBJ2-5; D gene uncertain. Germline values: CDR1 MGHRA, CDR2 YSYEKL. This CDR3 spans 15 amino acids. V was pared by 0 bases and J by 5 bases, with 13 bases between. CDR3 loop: CASSQDQRTEETQYF. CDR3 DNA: TGCGCCAGCAGCCAAGATCAGAGGACGGAGGAGACCCAGTACTTC.

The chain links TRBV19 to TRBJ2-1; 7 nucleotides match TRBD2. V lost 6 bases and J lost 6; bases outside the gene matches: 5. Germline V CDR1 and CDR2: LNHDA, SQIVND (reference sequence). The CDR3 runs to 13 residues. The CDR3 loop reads CASRKGGANEQFF. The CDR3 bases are TGTGCCAGTAGAAAGGGAGGGGCCAATGAGCAGTTCTTC. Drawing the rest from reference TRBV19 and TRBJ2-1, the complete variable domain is DGGITQSPKYLFRKEGQNVTLSCEQNLNHDAMYWYRQDPGQGLRLIYYSQIVNDFQKGDIAEGYSVSREKKESFPLTVTSAQKNPTAFYLCASRKGGANEQFFGPGTRLTVL.

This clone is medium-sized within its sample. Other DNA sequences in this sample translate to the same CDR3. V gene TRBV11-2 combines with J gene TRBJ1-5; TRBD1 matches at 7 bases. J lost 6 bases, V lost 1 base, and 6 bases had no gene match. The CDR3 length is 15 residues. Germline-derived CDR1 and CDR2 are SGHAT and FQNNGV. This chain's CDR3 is CASSLVGGGGQPQHF. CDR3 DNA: TGTGCCAGCAGCTTAGTAGGGGGCGGGGGTCAGCCCCAGCATTTT.

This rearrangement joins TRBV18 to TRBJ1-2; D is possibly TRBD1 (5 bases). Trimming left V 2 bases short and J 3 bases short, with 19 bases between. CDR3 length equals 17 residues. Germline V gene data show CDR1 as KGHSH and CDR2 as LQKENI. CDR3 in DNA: TGTGCCAGCTCACCAACCCCCAGGGTGGGGCTCGACTATGGCTACACCTTC. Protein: CASSPTPRVGLDYGYTF.

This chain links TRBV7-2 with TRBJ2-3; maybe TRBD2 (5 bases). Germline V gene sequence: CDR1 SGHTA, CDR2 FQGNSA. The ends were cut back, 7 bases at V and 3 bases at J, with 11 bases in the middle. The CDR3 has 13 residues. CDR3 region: CASTNGVTDTQYF. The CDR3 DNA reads TGTGCCAGCACCAACGGGGTGACAGATACGCAGTATTTT.

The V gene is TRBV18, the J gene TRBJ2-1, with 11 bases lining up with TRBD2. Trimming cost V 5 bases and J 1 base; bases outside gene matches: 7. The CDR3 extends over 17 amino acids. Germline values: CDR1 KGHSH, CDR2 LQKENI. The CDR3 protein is CASSSSTSGISYNEQFF. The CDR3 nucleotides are TGTGCCAGCTCATCCTCGACTAGCGGGATTTCCTACAATGAGCAGTTCTTC.

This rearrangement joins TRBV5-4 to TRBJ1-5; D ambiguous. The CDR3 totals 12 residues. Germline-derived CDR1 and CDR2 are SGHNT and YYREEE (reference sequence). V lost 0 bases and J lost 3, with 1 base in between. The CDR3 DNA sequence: TGTGCCAGCAGCTTGGTCAATCAGCCCCAGCATTTT. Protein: CASSLVNQPQHF.

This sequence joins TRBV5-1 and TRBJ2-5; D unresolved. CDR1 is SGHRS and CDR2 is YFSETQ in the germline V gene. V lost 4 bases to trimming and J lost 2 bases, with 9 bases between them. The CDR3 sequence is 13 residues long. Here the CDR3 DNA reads TGCGCCAGCAGCCGGGCCGGACAAGAGACCCAGTACTTC. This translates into CASSRAGQETQYF. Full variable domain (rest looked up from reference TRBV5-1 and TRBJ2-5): KAGVTQTPRYLIKTRGQQVTLSCSPISGHRSVSWYQQTPGQGLQFLFEYFSETQRNKGNFPGRFSGRQFSNSRSEMNVSTLELGDSALYLCASSRAGQETQYFGPGTRLLVL.

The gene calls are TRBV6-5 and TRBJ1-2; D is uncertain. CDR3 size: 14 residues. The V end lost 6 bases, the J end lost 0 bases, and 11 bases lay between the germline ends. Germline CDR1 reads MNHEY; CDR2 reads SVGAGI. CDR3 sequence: CASRAASTNYGYTF. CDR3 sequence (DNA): TGTGCCAGCAGGGCGGCCTCTACTAACTATGGCTACACCTTC.

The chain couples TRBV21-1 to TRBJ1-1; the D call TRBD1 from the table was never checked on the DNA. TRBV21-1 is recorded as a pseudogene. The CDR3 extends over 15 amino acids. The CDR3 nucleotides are TGTGCCAGCAGCGAAGGACTGACAGGGTACACTGAAGCTTTCTTT. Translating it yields CASSEGLTGYTEAFF.

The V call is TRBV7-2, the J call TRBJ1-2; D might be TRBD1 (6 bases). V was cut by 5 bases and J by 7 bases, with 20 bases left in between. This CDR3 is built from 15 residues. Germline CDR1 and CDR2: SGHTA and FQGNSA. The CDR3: CASSPQTLGGTGYTF. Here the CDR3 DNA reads TGTGCCAGCAGCCCCCAGACGCTGGGGGGCACTGGCTACACCTTC.

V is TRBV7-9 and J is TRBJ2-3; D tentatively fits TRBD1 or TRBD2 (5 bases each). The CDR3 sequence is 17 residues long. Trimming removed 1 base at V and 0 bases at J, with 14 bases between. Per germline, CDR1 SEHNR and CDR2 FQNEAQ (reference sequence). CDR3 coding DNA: TGTGCCAGCAGCTTAGGGGTTGGGACCACTAGCACAGATACGCAGTATTTT. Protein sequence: CASSLGVGTTSTDTQYF.

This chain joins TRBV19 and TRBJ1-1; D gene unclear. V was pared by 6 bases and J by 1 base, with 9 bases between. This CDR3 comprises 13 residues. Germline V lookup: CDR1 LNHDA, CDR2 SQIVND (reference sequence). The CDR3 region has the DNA TGTGCCAGTAGCCCAGCAGCGAACACTGAAGCTTTCTTT. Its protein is CASSPAANTEAFF.

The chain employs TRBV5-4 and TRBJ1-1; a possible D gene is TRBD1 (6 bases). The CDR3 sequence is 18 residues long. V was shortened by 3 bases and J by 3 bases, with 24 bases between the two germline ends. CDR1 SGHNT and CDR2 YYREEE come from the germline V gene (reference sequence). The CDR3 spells CASSSPGRGADRYTEAFF. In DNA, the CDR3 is TGTGCCAGCAGCTCCCCGGGGCGGGGGGCGGATCGGTACACTGAAGCTTTCTTT.

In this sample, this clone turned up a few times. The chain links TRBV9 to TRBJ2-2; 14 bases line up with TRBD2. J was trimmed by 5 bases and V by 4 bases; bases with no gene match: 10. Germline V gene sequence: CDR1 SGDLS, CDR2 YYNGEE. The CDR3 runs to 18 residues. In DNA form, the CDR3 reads TGTGCCAGCAGCCCGCCGGGACTAGCGGGAGTCGGGACCGGGGAGCTGTTTTTT. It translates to CASSPPGLAGVGTGELFF.

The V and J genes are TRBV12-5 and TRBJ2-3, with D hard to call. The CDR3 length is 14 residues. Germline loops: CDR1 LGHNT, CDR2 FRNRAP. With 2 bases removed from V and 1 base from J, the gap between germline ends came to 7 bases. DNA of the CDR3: TGTGCTAGTGGTTTGACTGGGGGCACAGATACGCAGTATTTT. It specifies CASGLTGGTDTQYF.

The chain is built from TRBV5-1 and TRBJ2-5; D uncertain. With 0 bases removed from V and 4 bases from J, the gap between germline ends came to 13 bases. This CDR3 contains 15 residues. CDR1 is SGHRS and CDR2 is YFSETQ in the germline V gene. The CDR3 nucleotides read TGCGCCAGCAGCTTGGGCACTACCAGTCGAGAGACCCAGTACTTC. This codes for CASSLGTTSRETQYF.

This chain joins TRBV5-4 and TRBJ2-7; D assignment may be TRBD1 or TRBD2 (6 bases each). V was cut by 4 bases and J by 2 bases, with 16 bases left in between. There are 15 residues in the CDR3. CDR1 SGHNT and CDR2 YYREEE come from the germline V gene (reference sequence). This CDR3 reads CASSLGRGPTYEQYF. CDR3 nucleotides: TGTGCCAGCAGCCTTGGCCGGGGGCCGACCTACGAGCAGTACTTC. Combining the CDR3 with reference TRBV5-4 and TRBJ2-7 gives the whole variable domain ETGVTQSPTHLIKTRGQQVTLRCSSQSGHNTVSWYQQALGQGPQFIFQYYREEENGRGNFPPRFSGLQFPNYSSELNVNALELDDSALYLCASSLGRGPTYEQYFGPGTRLTVT.

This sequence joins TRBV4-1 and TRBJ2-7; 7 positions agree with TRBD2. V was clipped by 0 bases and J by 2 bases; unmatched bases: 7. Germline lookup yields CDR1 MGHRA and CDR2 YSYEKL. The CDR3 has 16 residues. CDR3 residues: CASSQESVAGAYEQYF. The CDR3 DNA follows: TGCGCCAGCAGCCAAGAATCGGTAGCGGGCGCCTACGAGCAGTACTTC.

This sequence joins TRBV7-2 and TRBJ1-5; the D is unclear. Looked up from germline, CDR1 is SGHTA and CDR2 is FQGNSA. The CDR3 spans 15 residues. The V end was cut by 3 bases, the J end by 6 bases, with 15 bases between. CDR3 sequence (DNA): TGTGCCAGCAGCTTCAAGGGTTTCATGGCTCAGCCCCAGCATTTT. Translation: CASSFKGFMAQPQHF.

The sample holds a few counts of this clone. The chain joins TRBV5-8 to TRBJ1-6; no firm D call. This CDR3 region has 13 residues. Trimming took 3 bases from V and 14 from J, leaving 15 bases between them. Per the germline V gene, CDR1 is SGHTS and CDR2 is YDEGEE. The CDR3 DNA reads TGTGCCAGCAGCTCACGGACCGGGTTAACCCTCCACTTT. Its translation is CASSSRTGLTLHF. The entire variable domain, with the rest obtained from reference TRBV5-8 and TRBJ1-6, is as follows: EAGVTQSPTHLIKTRGQQATLRCSPISGHTSVYWYQQALGLGLQFLLWYDEGEERNRGNFPPRFSGRQFPNYSSELNVNALELEDSALYLCASSSRTGLTLHFGNGTRLTVT.

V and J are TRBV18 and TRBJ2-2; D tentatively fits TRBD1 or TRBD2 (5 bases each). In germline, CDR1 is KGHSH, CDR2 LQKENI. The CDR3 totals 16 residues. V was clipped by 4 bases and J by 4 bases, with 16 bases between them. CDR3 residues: CASSRGQSAGTGELFF. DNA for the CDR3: TGTGCCAGCTCACGCGGACAATCCGCGGGCACCGGGGAGCTGTTTTTT.

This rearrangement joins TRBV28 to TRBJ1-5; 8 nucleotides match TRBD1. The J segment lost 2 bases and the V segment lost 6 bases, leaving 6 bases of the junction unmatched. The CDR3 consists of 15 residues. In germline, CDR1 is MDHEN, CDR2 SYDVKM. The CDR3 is CASRSGGAGNQPQHF. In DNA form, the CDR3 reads TGTGCCAGCAGATCAGGGGGCGCGGGCAATCAGCCCCAGCATTTT.